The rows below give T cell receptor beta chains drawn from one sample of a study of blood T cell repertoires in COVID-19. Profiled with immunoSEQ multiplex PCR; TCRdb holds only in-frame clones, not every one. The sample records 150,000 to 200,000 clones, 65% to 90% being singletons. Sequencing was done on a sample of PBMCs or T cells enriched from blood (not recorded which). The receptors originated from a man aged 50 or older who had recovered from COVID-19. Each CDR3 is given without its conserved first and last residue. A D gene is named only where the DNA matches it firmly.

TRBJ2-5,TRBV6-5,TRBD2,ASRNGAGFGETQY
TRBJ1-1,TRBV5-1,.,ASSRGGNTEAF
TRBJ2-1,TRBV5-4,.,ASSLGPGNYNEQF
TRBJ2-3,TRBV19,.,ASSIRAASGTDTQY
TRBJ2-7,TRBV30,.,AWSSRYEQY
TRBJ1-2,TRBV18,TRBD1,ASSPDRGSYGYT
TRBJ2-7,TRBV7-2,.,ASSLAGLISYEQY
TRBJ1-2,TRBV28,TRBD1,ASSWGQTYGYT
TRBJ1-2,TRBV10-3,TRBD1,AITRQGENGYT
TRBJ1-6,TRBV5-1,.,ASSSTPSGDSPLH
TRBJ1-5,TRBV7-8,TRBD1,ASSLVGDRGQPQH
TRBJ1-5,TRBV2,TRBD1,ASRQGDGNQPQH
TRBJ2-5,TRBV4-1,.,ASSQEGLVKETQY
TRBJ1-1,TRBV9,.,ASRVQGDRSNTEAF
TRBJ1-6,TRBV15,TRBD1,ATSRTGVGSPLH
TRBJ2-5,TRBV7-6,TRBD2,ASSTHQGTSGRRETQY
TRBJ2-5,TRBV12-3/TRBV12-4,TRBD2,ASSNTGGETQY
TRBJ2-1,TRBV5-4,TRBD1,ASSVRDRGINEQF
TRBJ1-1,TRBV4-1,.,ASSPPPGNTEAF
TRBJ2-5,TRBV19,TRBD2,ASSIARLAGGLETQY
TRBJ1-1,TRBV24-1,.,ATSDLLTGEAVMNTEAF
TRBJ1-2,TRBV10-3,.,AISRDTYGYT
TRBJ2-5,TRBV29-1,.,SVEGLLDQIQETQY
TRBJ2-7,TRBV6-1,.,ASSEQGYSYEQY
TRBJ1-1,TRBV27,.,ASSPKGLTNTEAF
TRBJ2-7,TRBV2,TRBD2,ASSAGLAGYEQY
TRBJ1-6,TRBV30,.,ACHGQINSPLH
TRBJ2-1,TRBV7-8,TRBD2,ASSLVGGLGRASEQF
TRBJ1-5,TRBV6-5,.,ASLRVGQPQH
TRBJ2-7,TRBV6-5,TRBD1,ASSSGTGIAYEQY
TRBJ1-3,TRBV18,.,ASQEGGSSGNTIY
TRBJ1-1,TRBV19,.,ASSIDSTGTEAF
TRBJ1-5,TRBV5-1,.,ASSPEGGNSNQPQH
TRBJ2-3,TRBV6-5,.,ATPSLLADTQY
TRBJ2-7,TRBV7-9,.,ASSFRDEQY
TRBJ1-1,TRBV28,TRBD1,ASRNDRVTEAF
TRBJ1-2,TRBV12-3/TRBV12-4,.,ASSTGNYGYT
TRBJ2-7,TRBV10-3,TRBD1,AISITGTGGYEQY
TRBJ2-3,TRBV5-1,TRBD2,ASSRGRLAGDTDTQY
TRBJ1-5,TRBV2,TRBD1,ASTPTGGGLQPQH
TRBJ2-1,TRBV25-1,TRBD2,ASSEPGTSGAFGQF
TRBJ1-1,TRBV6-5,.,ASSYFRSQGFIEAF
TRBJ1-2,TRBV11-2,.,ASSLDSFRGYT
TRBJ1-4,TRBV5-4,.,ASSPGGLGEKLF